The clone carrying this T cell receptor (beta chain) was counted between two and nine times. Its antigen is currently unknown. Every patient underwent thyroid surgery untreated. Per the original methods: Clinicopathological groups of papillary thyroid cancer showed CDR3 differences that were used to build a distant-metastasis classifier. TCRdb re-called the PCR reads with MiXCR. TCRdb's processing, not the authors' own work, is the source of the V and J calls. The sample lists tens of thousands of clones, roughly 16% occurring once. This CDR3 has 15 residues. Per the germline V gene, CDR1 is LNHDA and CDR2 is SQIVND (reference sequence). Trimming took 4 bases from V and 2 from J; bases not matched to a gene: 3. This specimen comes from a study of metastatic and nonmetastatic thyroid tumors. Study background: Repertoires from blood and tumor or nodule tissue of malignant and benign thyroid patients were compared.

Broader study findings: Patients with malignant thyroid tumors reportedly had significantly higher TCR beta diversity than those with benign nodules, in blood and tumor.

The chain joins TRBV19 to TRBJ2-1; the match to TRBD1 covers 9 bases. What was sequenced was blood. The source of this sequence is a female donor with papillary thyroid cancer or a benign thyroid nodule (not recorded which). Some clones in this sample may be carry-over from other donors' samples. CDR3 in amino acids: CASSRGTGPYNEQFF. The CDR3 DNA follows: TGTGCCAGTAGTAGGGGGACAGGGCCCTACAATGAGCAGTTCTTC.